The present entry profiles one TCR beta chain with its context. The J segment lost 3 bases and the V segment lost 6 bases, leaving 3 bases of the junction unmatched. The CDR3 spans 13 residues. The data were obtained in a study of blood T cell repertoires in COVID-19. Study-level information: The United States, Italy and Spain provided the acute and convalescent COVID-19 samples.

Method: immunoSEQ multiplex PCR; TCRdb's copy keeps in-frame clones and lacks some. The table lists around 240,000 clones, 86% of them singletons. The sequence derives from a woman in her forties or fifties who had recovered from COVID-19. Source material: PBMCs or T cells enriched from blood (not recorded which). V gene TRBV12-3 or TRBV12-4 combines with J gene TRBJ2-5; 8 nucleotides agree with TRBD1. This CDR3 reads CASSLTGEETQYF. The DNA for the CDR3 is TGTGCCAGCAGCCTGACAGGGGAAGAGACCCAGTACTTC.